These 25 T cell receptor beta chains were sequenced from one sample in a study of cytomegalovirus exposure and HLA in healthy donors. Both 60 Vbeta primers and 13 Jbeta primers went into the PCR. Produced via immunoSEQ multiplex PCR; TCRdb's table is partial and in-frame only. The table records roughly 92,000 clones, about four fifths of them present only once. The material sequenced was PBMCs. These receptors all come from a man between 45 and 60 years old in good health and CMV-seropositive.

The chain is built from TRBV10-1 and TRBJ2-3; 10 nucleotides match TRBD2. This CDR3 has 14 amino acids. The J segment lost 4 bases and the V segment lost 7 bases, leaving 5 bases of the junction unmatched. CDR1 WNHNN and CDR2 SYGVQD come from the germline V gene (reference sequence). The CDR3 DNA sequence: TGCGCCAGCAAGCTAGCGGGAGTGTCAGATACGCAGTATTTT. It translates to CASKLAGVSDTQYF.

The gene calls are TRBV30 and TRBJ2-1, with 7 bases matching TRBD2. The CDR3 loop spans 16 amino acids. Germline loops: CDR1 GTSNPN, CDR2 SVGIG (reference sequence). The V gene end was trimmed by 3 bases and the J gene end by 6 bases; junction bases not matched to a gene: 14. In DNA, the CDR3 is TGTGCCTGGAGCTCCCCCGGACTAGGTTCCCTCAATGAGCAGTTCTTC. Encoded protein: CAWSSPGLGSLNEQFF.

This chain links TRBV20-1 with TRBJ2-7, with a possible D match to TRBD1 (5 bases). Germline lookup yields CDR1 DFQATT and CDR2 SNEGSKA (reference sequence). This CDR3 is 11 amino acids long. Trimming removed 8 bases at V and 5 bases at J, with 13 bases between. This CDR3 is CSPQKGDEQYF. DNA of the CDR3: TGCAGTCCGCAAAAAGGGGACGAGCAGTACTTC.

The chain has TRBV6-5 and TRBJ2-1; D possibly corresponds to TRBD2 (6 bases). The CDR3 is 14 residues long. Germline-derived CDR1 and CDR2 are MNHEY and SVGAGI. Trimming removed 5 bases at V and 0 bases at J, with 8 bases between. CDR3 protein: CASSGGSSYNEQFF. CDR3 coding DNA: TGTGCCAGCAGTGGAGGGAGCTCCTACAATGAGCAGTTCTTC.

The chain joins TRBV20-1 to TRBJ1-1, with D possibly TRBD1 on 5 matching bases. The germline V gene has CDR1 DFQATT and CDR2 SNEGSKA (reference sequence). The CDR3 loop spans 11 amino acids. V dropped 5 bases and J dropped 7 bases, with 11 bases sitting between them. DNA of the CDR3: TGCAGTGCTGCCGGGGACTTTGAAGCTTTCTTT. Translating it yields CSAAGDFEAFF.

The gene calls are TRBV15 and TRBJ2-7; the match to TRBD2 covers 9 bases. V lost 1 base, J lost 5 bases, and 3 bases stayed unmatched. Looked up from germline, CDR1 is LNHNV and CDR2 is YYDKDF (reference sequence). The CDR3 runs 14 residues. The DNA of the CDR3 is TGTGCCACCAGCAGAGGGGCTAGCGGGAACGAGCAGTACTTC. This codes for CATSRGASGNEQYF.

This chain joins TRBV7-7 and TRBJ2-1; D is undetermined. Deletions cut 4 bases from V and 10 bases from J, with 14 bases between. Germline values: CDR1 SSHAT, CDR2 FNYEAQ (reference sequence). The CDR3 has 13 amino acids. The CDR3 loop is CASSSQAPGEQFF. DNA for the CDR3: TGTGCCAGCAGCTCCCAAGCGCCCGGGGAGCAGTTCTTC.

The V call is TRBV10-2, the J call TRBJ2-2, with 9 bases fitting TRBD2. From germline, CDR1 is WSHSY and CDR2 SAAADI. CDR3 size: 14 residues. V was clipped by 7 bases and J by 4 bases; unmatched bases: 4. The CDR3 loop is CASTLAGLTGELFF. The CDR3 DNA is TGCGCCAGCACCCTAGCGGGACTCACCGGGGAGCTGTTTTTT.

This clone was found a few times. The chain combines TRBV10-3 with TRBJ2-2; 7 positions agree with TRBD1. Germline V CDR1 and CDR2: ENHRY, SYGVKD. V trimming: 8 bases; J trimming: 3 bases; junction bases outside the gene matches: 6. The length of the CDR3 is 14 residues. The CDR3 DNA is TGTGCCATCCGCGGACAGGCCGACACCGGGGAGCTGTTTTTT. It specifies CAIRGQADTGELFF.

This clone was seen only a few times. CDR3 nucleotide sequence: TGCGCCAGCACCGGGACAGCCCATCAGCCCCAGCATTTT. Translated, it gives CASTGTAHQPQHF. The chain recombines TRBV10-2 with TRBJ1-5, with TRBD1 matching 7 bases. The germline CDR1 and CDR2 sequences are WSHSY and SAAADI. The junction had 5 bases not matched to a gene; V was cut back by 7 bases and J by 5 bases. The CDR3 extends over 13 amino acids.

V and J are TRBV6-5 and TRBJ2-1; TRBD2 matches 15 bases. The CDR3 runs 16 residues. The germline V gene encodes CDR1 MNHEY and CDR2 SVGAGI. V lost 4 bases, J lost 9 bases, and 7 bases stayed unmatched. The CDR3 loop is CASSSGLAGGEGEQFF. The DNA for the CDR3 is TGTGCCAGCAGTTCCGGACTAGCGGGGGGGGAAGGTGAGCAGTTCTTC.

This rearrangement joins TRBV11-2 to TRBJ1-2; 9 bases are a match to TRBD1. The CDR3 length is 13 residues. V trimming: 3 bases; J trimming: 6 bases; junction bases outside the gene matches: 2. Per germline, CDR1 SGHAT and CDR2 FQNNGV. In nucleotides, the CDR3 is TGTGCCAGCAGCTTTACAGGGGGCGATGGCTACACCTTC. It specifies CASSFTGGDGYTF. The whole variable domain, filled in from reference TRBV11-2 and TRBJ1-2, reads EAGVAQSPRYKIIEKRQSVAFWCNPISGHATLYWYQQILGQGPKLLIQFQNNGVVDDSQLPKDRFSAERLKGVDSTLKIQPAKLEDSAVYLCASSFTGGDGYTFGSGTRLTVV.

Only a few counts were recorded for this clone. The chain carries TRBV7-9 and TRBJ2-1, with 12 positions matching TRBD2. V was pared by 5 bases and J by 6 bases, with 8 bases of the junction left unmatched. The CDR3 extends over 16 amino acids. Germline V gene lookup returns CDR1 SEHNR and CDR2 FQNEAQ (reference sequence). The CDR3 DNA reads TGTGCCAGCAGCCAACGGACTAGCGGGGATAGCAATGAGCAGTTCTTC. Translating it yields CASSQRTSGDSNEQFF.

V usage is TRBV6-6 and J usage is TRBJ2-7, with 12 bases identical to TRBD2. The CDR3 consists of 15 residues. Germline values: CDR1 MNHNY, CDR2 SVGAGI (reference sequence). V lost 3 bases and J lost 4; bases outside the gene matches: 4. The CDR3 loop reads CASSYPTSGRYEQYF. DNA of the CDR3: TGTGCCAGCAGTTATCCGACTAGCGGGAGATACGAGCAGTACTTC.

The gene calls are TRBV2 and TRBJ1-1, with D perhaps TRBD1 (6 bases). Germline CDR1 reads SNHLY; CDR2 reads FYNNEI. The CDR3 runs 14 residues. Trimming shortened V by 4 bases and J by 1 base, and 10 bases separated the two germline ends. CDR3 coding DNA: TGTGCCAGCAGTGGTCAGGGGCGGAACACTGAAGCTTTCTTT. Translated, it gives CASSGQGRNTEAFF.

This chain uses TRBV27 with TRBJ2-3; 7 bases are a match to TRBD2. After removal of 2 bases from V and 0 bases from J, the junction contained 20 bases not matched to a gene. The CDR3 covers 21 residues. Germline CDR1 MNHEY, CDR2 SMNVEV (reference sequence). The CDR3 nucleotides read TGTGCCAGCAGTTTAAGAAACAGAAGAGAGCTAGCGGAGCAAAGCACAGATACGCAGTATTTT. Its translation: CASSLRNRRELAEQSTDTQYF.

The gene calls are TRBV6-6 and TRBJ1-1; D gene uncertain. This CDR3 spans 14 amino acids. Trimming took 2 bases from V and 0 from J, leaving 7 bases between them. Germline CDR1 MNHNY, CDR2 SVGAGI (reference sequence). Here the CDR3 DNA reads TGTGCCAGCAGTTACCGGGAGGTGAACACTGAAGCTTTCTTT. Protein: CASSYREVNTEAFF.

The CDR3 here is CASRSDSLRAFF. CDR3 bases: TGTGCCAGCAGATCGGACAGCCTGAGAGCTTTCTTT. The chain couples TRBV6-1 to TRBJ1-1, with TRBD1 as a possible D gene (6 bases). The V and J ends lost 6 bases and 10 bases respectively, with 15 bases between them. Germline loops: CDR1 MNHNS, CDR2 SASEGT. CDR3 length: 12 residues.

There are a few counts of this clone. This chain joins TRBV21-1 and TRBJ1-5. TRBV21-1 is flagged as a pseudogene. The CDR3 covers 13 residues. The CDR3 DNA sequence: TGTGCCAGCAGCGAAGAGGCCGGGCAGCCCCAGCATTTT. Translation gives CASSEEAGQPQHF.

The V gene is TRBV6-1, the J gene TRBJ2-3, with 8 positions matching TRBD2. CDR1 MNHNS and CDR2 SASEGT come from the germline V gene. With 7 bases clipped from V and 2 bases from J, the junction kept 5 bases outside the gene matches. The length of the CDR3 is 14 residues. CDR3: CASKRSGTTDTQYF. CDR3 DNA: TGTGCCAGCAAGCGTAGCGGGACCACAGATACGCAGTATTTT.

With regard to this clone: At one boundary the junction diverges from the germline segment, which might be a read error. The chain's CDR3 is CASSVGLHLRHDF. The DNA of the CDR3 is TGTGCCAGCAGTGTCGGACTCCACCTGCGTCACGACTTC. The chain recombines TRBV2 with TRBJ1-2; D unclear. This CDR3 has 13 residues. Germline V gene lookup returns CDR1 SNHLY and CDR2 FYNNEI.

The rearrangement uses TRBV5-1 and TRBJ1-3, with TRBD1 matching 7 bases. CDR3 size: 15 residues. Per the germline V gene, CDR1 is SGHRS and CDR2 is YFSETQ. V shed 1 base and J 0 bases; nucleotides not matched to a gene: 1. DNA for the CDR3: TGCGCCAGCAGCTTGAACAGGGGCTCTGGAAACACCATATATTTT. Protein product: CASSLNRGSGNTIYF. Using reference TRBV5-1 and TRBJ1-3 for the parts outside the CDR3, the full variable domain is KAGVTQTPRYLIKTRGQQVTLSCSPISGHRSVSWYQQTPGQGLQFLFEYFSETQRNKGNFPGRFSGRQFSNSRSEMNVSTLELGDSALYLCASSLNRGSGNTIYFGEGSWLTVV.

V is TRBV21-1 and J is TRBJ2-7; TRBD1 is the table's D call and was not checked against the DNA. TRBV21-1 represents a pseudogene. The CDR3 runs to 15 residues. In DNA, the CDR3 is TGTGCCAGCTGCATACAACGGGACAGGGTCCACGAGCAGTACTTC. This translates into CASCIQRDRVHEQYF.

This rearrangement joins TRBV7-9 to TRBJ2-5, with 10 bases aligning to TRBD2. Germline V gives CDR1 SEHNR, CDR2 FQNEAQ (reference sequence). The ends lost 5 bases at V and 5 bases at J; junction bases unmatched: 14. The CDR3 has 17 amino acids. The CDR3 DNA reads TGTGCCAGCAGCCGACTAGCGGGTAATGTTCAGGTTGAGACCCAGTACTTC. Its protein product is CASSRLAGNVQVETQYF.

The CDR3 loop reads CASRAGMNTEAFF. DNA for the CDR3: TGCGCCAGCAGGGCAGGGATGAACACTGAAGCTTTCTTT. V usage is TRBV5-1 and J usage is TRBJ1-1, with D possibly being TRBD1 (5 bases). The V end was cut by 5 bases, the J end by 0 bases, with 8 bases between. The CDR3 totals 13 residues. The V gene's germline CDR1 is SGHRS and CDR2 YFSETQ.